The sequence of this T cell receptor beta chain was determined in a study of Ad26.COV2.S vaccination and SARS-CoV-2 variants. This CDR3 comprises 15 residues. Deletions cut 7 bases from V and 1 base from J, with 16 bases between. Germline CDR1 reads WNHNN; CDR2 reads SYGVQD (reference sequence). Regarding the study as a whole: Those who received the vaccine showed greater spike-specific TCR breadth than those given placebo. Total T cell responses, in the TCR breadth and depth analyses, may have been underestimated. Recipients of either vaccine or placebo displayed similar breadth of non-spike TCRs.

Profiled with immunoSEQ multiplex PCR; TCRdb holds only in-frame clones, not every one. The sample consists of roughly 380,000 clones, roughly 94% of them appearing once. This clone was recorded a few times. Its specificity is unknown. This clonotype was obtained from a human donor who had recovered from COVID-19. The input for sequencing was peripheral blood, taken after recovery from COVID-19. V usage is TRBV10-1 and J usage is TRBJ1-1, with D possibly being TRBD1 (6 bases). This CDR3 is CASTPGGARNTEAFF. The CDR3 bases are TGCGCCAGCACCCCGGGGGGGGCAAGGAACACTGAAGCTTTCTTT.